This TCR beta chain emerged from a study of T cell changes during pregnancy in multiple sclerosis. Generated by immunoSEQ multiplex PCR, the TCRdb table keeps only in-frame clones and is missing some. The sample has under 65,000 clones, roughly 90% seen once. This clone was recorded once. This CDR3 has 13 amino acids. Germline-derived CDR1 and CDR2 are MRHNA and SNTAGT. V was cut by 5 bases and J by 0 bases, with 6 bases left in between. The material sequenced was peripheral blood, taken in the second trimester of pregnancy. This receptor was taken from a female donor with multiple sclerosis, enrolled in a pregnancy study. The chain recombines TRBV6-4 with TRBJ2-3, with a tentative D call TRBD2 (6 bases). The CDR3 reads CASSSGSTDTQYF. The CDR3 DNA follows: TGTGCCAGCAGTAGCGGGAGCACAGATACGCAGTATTTT.